Listed below are T cell receptor beta chains from one sample, sequenced in a study of blood T cell repertoires in COVID-19. Assay: immunoSEQ multiplex PCR; the TCRdb copy retains only in-frame clones and omits some. Seen here are 380,000 or so clones, 81% observed once, and the top ten hold under 1.2%. Specimen: peripheral blood. Receptors originate from a human donor with acute or convalescent COVID-19. The donor label of this sample is uncertain. CDR3s include the opening cysteine and the closing phenylalanine or tryptophan. Each record gives: D gene, V gene, CDR3 length, J gene, CDR3 protein. The D gene is left open where the match is weak.

TRBD1	TRBV29-1	13	TRBJ1-2	CSVARDSNYGYTF
-	TRBV7-9	14	TRBJ1-2	CASSLERGDYGYTF
-	TRBV19	15	TRBJ1-2	CASSITQGDTYGYTF
-	TRBV11-2	14	TRBJ1-1	CASSLTVGNTEAFF
-	TRBV6-2/TRBV6-3	14	TRBJ1-5	CASNYRDFSQPQHF
-	TRBV28	11	TRBJ1-2	CASREGYGYTF
-	TRBV10-3	12	TRBJ2-5	CAISEFEETQYF
TRBD1	TRBV30	14	TRBJ2-7	CAWSPGTGPYEQYF
-	TRBV5-1	16	TRBJ1-1	CASSQETGSVNTEAFF
-	TRBV13	16	TRBJ1-3	CASSATGSPAGNTIYF
TRBD2	TRBV18	17	TRBJ2-3	CASSPRGLAGITDTQYF
TRBD2	TRBV3-1/TRBV3-2	16	TRBJ2-1	CASSQAPGLAGTEQFF
-	TRBV6-5	13	TRBJ2-7	CASSLDNAYEQYF
-	TRBV14	16	TRBJ1-3	CASSQRGQLSGNTIYF
-	TRBV2	14	TRBJ1-3	CASRLQNSGNTIYF
TRBD1	TRBV27	13	TRBJ1-5	CASSMTGSQPQHF
-	TRBV3-1/TRBV3-2	14	TRBJ1-1	CASSHIPGNTEAFF
TRBD1	TRBV5-1	13	TRBJ1-1	CASSGGVNTEAFF
TRBD1	TRBV29-1	13	TRBJ1-2	CSAQPGQGRGYTF
TRBD1	TRBV19	15	TRBJ2-7	CATSDPGTGHYEQYF
TRBD1	TRBV7-2	15	TRBJ2-3	CASSLGTGRTDTQYF
-	TRBV20-1	14	TRBJ1-5	CSASPGTRNQPQHF